This TCR beta chain was sequenced in a study of T cells after yellow fever vaccination. Study context: Preparing low-cell-number fractions relied on SMART-Seq v4 Ultra Low Input. General study points: Peak timing came faster in the weaker secondary response, day 5 versus 15. Post-booster repertoires again held most primary-vaccination clones (about 96% CD4, over 80% CD8).

The authors made TCR cDNA by 5'RACE template switching, adding a universal primer site and UMIs. TCRdb independently ran MiXCR on the 5' RACE reads; one entry per CDR3 protein. Here the sample spans some 130,000 distinct CDR3 sequences, roughly 6.7% being singletons. This clonotype was seen many times. Its antigen remains unidentified. The material was CD4+ T cells sorted from PBMCs, obtained 10 days after the yellow fever booster vaccination. This sequence was found in a man younger than 45 who received the YFV17D yellow fever vaccine.

The CDR3 DNA sequence: TGTGCCAGCAGTTACAGGGGACAGTACAATGAGCAGTTCTTC. Translation gives CASSYRGQYNEQFF. The chain couples TRBV6-5 to TRBJ2-1, with 7 positions matching TRBD1. CDR1 is MNHEY, CDR2 SVGAGI, per germline. This CDR3 region has 14 residues. With 2 bases clipped from V and 4 bases from J, the junction kept 2 bases outside the gene matches.